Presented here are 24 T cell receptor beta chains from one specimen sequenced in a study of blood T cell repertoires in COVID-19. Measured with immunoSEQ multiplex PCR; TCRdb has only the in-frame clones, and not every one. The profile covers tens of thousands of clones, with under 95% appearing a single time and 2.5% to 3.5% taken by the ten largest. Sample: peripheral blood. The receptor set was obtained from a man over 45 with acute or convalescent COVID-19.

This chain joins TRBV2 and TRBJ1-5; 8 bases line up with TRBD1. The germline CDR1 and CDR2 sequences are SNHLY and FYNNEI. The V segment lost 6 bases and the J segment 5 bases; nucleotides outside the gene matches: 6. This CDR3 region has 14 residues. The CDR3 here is CASSPGQADQPQHF. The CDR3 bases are TGTGCCAGCAGCCCGGGACAGGCCGATCAGCCCCAGCATTTT.

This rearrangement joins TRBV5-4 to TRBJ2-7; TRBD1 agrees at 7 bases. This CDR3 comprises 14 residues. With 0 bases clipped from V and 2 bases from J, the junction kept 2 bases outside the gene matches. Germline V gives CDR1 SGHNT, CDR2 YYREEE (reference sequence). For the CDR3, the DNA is TGTGCCAGCAGCTTGGACGGACAGGCCTACGAGCAGTACTTC. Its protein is CASSLDGQAYEQYF.

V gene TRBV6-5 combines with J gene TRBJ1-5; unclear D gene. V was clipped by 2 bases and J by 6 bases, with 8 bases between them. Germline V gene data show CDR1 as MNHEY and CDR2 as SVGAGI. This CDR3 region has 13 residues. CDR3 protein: CASSYREGQPQHF. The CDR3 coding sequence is TGTGCCAGCAGTTACAGGGAGGGTCAGCCCCAGCATTTT.

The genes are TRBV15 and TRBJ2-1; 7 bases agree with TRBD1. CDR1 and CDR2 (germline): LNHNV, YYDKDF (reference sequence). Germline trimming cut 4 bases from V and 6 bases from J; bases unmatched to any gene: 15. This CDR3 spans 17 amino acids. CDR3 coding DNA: TGTGCCACCAGCAAATCTCGTAAGACAGGGAGAGGCAATGAGCAGTTCTTC. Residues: CATSKSRKTGRGNEQFF. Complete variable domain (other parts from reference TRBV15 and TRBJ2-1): DAMVIQNPRYQVTQFGKPVTLSCSQTLNHNVMYWYQQKSSQAPKLLFHYYDKDFNNEADTPDNFQSRRPNTSFCFLDIRSPGLGDTAMYLCATSKSRKTGRGNEQFFGPGTRLTVL.

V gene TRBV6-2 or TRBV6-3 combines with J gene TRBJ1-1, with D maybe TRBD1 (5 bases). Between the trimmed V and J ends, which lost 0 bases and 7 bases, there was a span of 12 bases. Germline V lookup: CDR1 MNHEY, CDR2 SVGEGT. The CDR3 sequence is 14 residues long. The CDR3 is CASSYSQGWGEAFF. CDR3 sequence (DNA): TGTGCCAGCAGTTACTCCCAGGGCTGGGGTGAAGCTTTCTTT.

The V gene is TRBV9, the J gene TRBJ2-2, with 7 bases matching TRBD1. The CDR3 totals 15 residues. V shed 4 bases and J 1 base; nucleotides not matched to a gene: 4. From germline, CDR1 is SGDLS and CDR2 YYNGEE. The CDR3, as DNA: TGTGCCAGCAGCCCCCAGGGGGAGAACACCGGGGAGCTGTTTTTT. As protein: CASSPQGENTGELFF. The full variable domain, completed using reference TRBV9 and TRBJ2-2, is DSGVTQTPKHLITATGQRVTLRCSPRSGDLSVYWYQQSLDQGLQFLIQYYNGEERAKGNILERFSAQQFPDLHSELNLSSLELGDSALYFCASSPQGENTGELFFGEGSRLTVL.

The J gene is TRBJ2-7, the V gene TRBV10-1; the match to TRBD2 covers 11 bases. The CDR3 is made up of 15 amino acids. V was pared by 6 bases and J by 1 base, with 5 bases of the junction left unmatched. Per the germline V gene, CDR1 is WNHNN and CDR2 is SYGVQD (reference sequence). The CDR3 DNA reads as TGCGCCAGCAGATGGACTAGCGGGTTTTCCTACGAGCAGTACTTC. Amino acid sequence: CASRWTSGFSYEQYF.

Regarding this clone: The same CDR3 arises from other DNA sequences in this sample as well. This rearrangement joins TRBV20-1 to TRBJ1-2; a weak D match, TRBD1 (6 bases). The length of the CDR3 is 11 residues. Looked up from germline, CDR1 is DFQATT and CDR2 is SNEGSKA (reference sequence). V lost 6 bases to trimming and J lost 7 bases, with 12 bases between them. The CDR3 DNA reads TGCAGTGCCAAGACAGGATCTGGCTACACCTTC. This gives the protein CSAKTGSGYTF.

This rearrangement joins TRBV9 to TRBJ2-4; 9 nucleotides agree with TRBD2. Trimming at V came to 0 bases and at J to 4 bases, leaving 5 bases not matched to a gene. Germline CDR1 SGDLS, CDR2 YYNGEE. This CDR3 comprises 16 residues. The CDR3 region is CASSVDPSGVKNIQYF. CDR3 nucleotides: TGTGCCAGCAGCGTAGACCCTAGCGGGGTGAAAAACATTCAGTACTTC.

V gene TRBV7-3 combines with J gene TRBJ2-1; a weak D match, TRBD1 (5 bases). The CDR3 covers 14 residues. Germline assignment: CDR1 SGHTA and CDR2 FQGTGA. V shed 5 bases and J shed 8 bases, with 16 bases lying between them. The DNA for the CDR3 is TGTGCCAGCAGCCTGCAGGGCCGGTTCGATGAGCAGTTCTTC. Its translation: CASSLQGRFDEQFF.

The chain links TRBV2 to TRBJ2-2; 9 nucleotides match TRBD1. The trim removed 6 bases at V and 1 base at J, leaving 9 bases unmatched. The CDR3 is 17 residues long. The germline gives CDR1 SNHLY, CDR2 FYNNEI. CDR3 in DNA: TGTGCCAGCAGATCTCGCCGGGACAGGGAGAACACCGGGGAGCTGTTTTTT. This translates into CASRSRRDRENTGELFF.

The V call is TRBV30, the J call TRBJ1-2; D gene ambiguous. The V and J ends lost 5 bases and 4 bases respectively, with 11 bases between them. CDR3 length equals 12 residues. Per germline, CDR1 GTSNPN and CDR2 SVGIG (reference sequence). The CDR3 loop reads CAWAPGSYGYTF. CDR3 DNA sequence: TGTGCCTGGGCCCCGGGGAGCTATGGCTACACCTTC.

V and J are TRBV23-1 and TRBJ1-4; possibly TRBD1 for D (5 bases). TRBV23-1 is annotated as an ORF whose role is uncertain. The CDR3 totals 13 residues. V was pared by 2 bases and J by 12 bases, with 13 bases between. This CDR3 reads CASSQRGLGELFF. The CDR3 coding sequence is TGCGCCAGCAGTCAAAGGGGTCTGGGCGAACTGTTTTTT.

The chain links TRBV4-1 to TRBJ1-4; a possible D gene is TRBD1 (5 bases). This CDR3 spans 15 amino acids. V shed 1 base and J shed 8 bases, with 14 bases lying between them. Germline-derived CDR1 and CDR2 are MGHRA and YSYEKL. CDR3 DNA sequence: TGCGCCAGCAGCCAAGTATCGGGGGGGGGAGAAAAACTGTTTTTT. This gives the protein CASSQVSGGGEKLFF.

CDR3: CASSDPGRSEAFF. CDR3 bases: TGTGCCAGCAGCGACCCTGGGAGGAGTGAAGCTTTCTTT. This sequence joins TRBV12-3 or TRBV12-4 and TRBJ1-1; D is ambiguous. Trimming stripped 6 bases from V and 7 bases from J, with 15 bases between. This CDR3 spans 13 amino acids.

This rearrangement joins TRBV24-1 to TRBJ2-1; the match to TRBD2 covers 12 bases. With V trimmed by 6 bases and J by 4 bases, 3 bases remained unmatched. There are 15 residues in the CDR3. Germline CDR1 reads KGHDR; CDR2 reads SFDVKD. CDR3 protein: CATSLAGGPYNEQFF. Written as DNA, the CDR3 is TGTGCCACCAGTCTAGCGGGGGGGCCTTACAATGAGCAGTTCTTC.

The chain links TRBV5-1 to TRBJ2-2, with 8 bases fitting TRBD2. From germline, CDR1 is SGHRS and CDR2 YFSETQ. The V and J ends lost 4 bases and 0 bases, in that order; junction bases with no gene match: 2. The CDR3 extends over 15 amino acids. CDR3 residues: CASSSGGTNTGELFF. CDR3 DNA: TGCGCCAGCAGCAGCGGGGGAACGAACACCGGGGAGCTGTTTTTT.

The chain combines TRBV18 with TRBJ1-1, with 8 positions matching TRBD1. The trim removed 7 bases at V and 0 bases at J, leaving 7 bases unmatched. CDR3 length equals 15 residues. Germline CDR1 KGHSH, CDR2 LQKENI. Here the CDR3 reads CASFPGQDMNTEAFF. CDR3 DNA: TGTGCCAGCTTTCCGGGACAGGACATGAACACTGAAGCTTTCTTT.

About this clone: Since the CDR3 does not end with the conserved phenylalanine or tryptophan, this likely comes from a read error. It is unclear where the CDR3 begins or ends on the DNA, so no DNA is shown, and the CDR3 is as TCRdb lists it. The CDR3 is CASRAIDRSI. The chain employs TRBV6-4 and TRBJ1-1; TRBD1 is taken as the D call from the table, unchecked against the DNA. Germline CDR1 is MRHNA and CDR2 is SNTAGT. Counting both end residues, the CDR3 totals 10 amino acids.

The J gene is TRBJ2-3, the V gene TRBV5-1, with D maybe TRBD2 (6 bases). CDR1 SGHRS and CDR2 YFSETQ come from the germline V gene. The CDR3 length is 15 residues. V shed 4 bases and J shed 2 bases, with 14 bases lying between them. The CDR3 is CASSRDLGDTDTQYF. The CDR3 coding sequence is TGCGCCAGCAGCAGGGACTTAGGAGACACAGATACGCAGTATTTT.

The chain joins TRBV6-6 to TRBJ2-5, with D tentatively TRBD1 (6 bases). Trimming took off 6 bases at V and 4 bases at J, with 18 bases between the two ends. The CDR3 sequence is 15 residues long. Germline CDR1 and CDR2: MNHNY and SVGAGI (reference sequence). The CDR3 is CASSDGQRTRETQYF. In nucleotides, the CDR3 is TGTGCCAGCAGCGACGGACAGCGCACCCGAGAGACCCAGTACTTC.

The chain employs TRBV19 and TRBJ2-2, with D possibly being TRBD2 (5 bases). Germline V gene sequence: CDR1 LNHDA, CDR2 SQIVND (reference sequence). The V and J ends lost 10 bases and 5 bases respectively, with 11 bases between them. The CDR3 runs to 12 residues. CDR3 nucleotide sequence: TGTGCCACCGGGTGGAGGACCGGGGAGCTGTTTTTT. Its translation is CATGWRTGELFF. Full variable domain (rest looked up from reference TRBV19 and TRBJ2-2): DGGITQSPKYLFRKEGQNVTLSCEQNLNHDAMYWYRQDPGQGLRLIYYSQIVNDFQKGDIAEGYSVSREKKESFPLTVTSAQKNPTAFYLCATGWRTGELFFGEGSRLTVL.

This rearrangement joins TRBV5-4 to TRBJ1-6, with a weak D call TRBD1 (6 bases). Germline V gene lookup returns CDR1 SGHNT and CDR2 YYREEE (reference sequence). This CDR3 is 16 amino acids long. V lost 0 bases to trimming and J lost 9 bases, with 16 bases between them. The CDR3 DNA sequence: TGTGCCAGCAGCTTGGTGGGGGGGCACGTTAGTTCACCCCTCCACTTT. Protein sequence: CASSLVGGHVSSPLHF.

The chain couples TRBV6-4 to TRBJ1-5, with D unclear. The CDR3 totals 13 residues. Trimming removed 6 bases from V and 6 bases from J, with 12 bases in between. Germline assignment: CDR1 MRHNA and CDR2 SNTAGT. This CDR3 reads CASSREMGQPQHF. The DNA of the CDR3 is TGTGCCAGCAGCCGGGAGATGGGTCAGCCCCAGCATTTT.